The 15 T cell receptor beta chains in this list originate from one sample, sequenced in a study of blood T cells in healthy people across ages. Next came a second PCR, run for about 6 to 12 cycles, which used a sample-barcoded 5' primer along with a J-beta primer mix. TCRdb passed the 5' RACE reads through MiXCR, listing each CDR3 protein once. The sample lists about 1.4 million distinct CDR3 sequences, almost 60% occurring once. Sequencing input: blood. Receptor source: a man aged 18 to 29 in good health.

This chain joins TRBV20-1 and TRBJ2-5; D is unclear. Germline lookup yields CDR1 DFQATT and CDR2 SNEGSKA (reference sequence). Trimming shortened V by 0 bases and J by 5 bases, and 13 bases separated the two germline ends. This CDR3 is 14 amino acids long. The CDR3 coding sequence is TGCAGTGCTAGAGATCCCGAGTCCGGGGAGACCCAGTACTTC. Translating it yields CSARDPESGETQYF.

The rearrangement uses TRBV3-1 and TRBJ2-2, with D perhaps TRBD2 (6 bases). The CDR3 is made up of 14 amino acids. Trimming shortened V by 6 bases and J by 8 bases, and 16 bases separated the two germline ends. CDR1 is LGHDT and CDR2 is YNNKEL in the germline V gene (reference sequence). CDR3 amino acids: CASRLAGSGGELFF. The CDR3 region has the DNA TGTGCCAGCAGATTGGCGGGGTCTGGAGGGGAGCTGTTTTTT.

The V gene is TRBV10-2, the J gene TRBJ2-2; D gene ambiguous. Trimming left V 4 bases short and J 6 bases short, with 15 bases between. The germline V gene encodes CDR1 WSHSY and CDR2 SAAADI. CDR3 size: 15 residues. This CDR3 is CASSGPLVSPGELFF. CDR3 bases: TGCGCCAGCAGTGGCCCTCTGGTTTCCCCCGGGGAGCTGTTTTTT.

The V call is TRBV3-1, the J call TRBJ2-7, with TRBD2 matching 7 bases. The CDR3 is 15 amino acids. With V trimmed by 4 bases and J by 3 bases, 9 bases remained unmatched. The germline gives CDR1 LGHDT, CDR2 YNNKEL (reference sequence). The CDR3 protein is CASSLLGERDYEQYF. DNA for the CDR3: TGTGCCAGCAGCCTTTTAGGGGAGCGGGACTACGAGCAGTACTTC.

The sample holds one count of this clonotype. The gene calls are TRBV5-6 and TRBJ2-3; D not certain. Trimming left V 6 bases short and J 2 bases short, with 16 bases between. Germline-derived CDR1 and CDR2 are SGHDT and YYEEEE. The CDR3 length is 15 residues. CDR3 sequence: CASNVVGSYTDTQYF. CDR3 nucleotide sequence: TGTGCCAGCAACGTAGTCGGAAGCTACACAGATACGCAGTATTTT.

The chain recombines TRBV6-1 with TRBJ1-1; weak D call: TRBD1 (5 bases). From germline, CDR1 is MNHNS and CDR2 SASEGT. The CDR3 is 14 amino acids. The ends were cut back, 1 base at V and 4 bases at J, with 10 bases in the middle. DNA of the CDR3: TGTGCCAGCAGTGAAGTGGGGGGAGGCACTGAAGCTTTCTTT. Translation: CASSEVGGGTEAFF.

This clonotype was seen just once. The V call is TRBV7-8, the J call TRBJ2-1, with TRBD2 matching 9 bases. There are 15 residues in the CDR3. J gave up 6 bases and V 5 bases, and 8 bases lay outside the gene matches. Germline CDR1 SGHVS, CDR2 FQNEAQ. This CDR3 reads CASSPLTAGGNEQFF. The CDR3 region has the DNA TGTGCCAGCAGCCCCTTGACAGCGGGGGGCAATGAGCAGTTCTTC.

This clonotype showed up many times. The rearrangement links TRBV5-1 to TRBJ2-7, with a tentative D call TRBD2 (6 bases). V lost 3 bases and J 4 bases, leaving 14 bases between the germline ends. The germline CDR1 and CDR2 sequences are SGHRS and YFSETQ. The CDR3 has 14 residues. The DNA for the CDR3 is TGCGCCAGCAGCTCGATTTTGGAGGGGTACGAGCAGTACTTC. As protein: CASSSILEGYEQYF.

This chain links TRBV4-1 with TRBJ1-1; D is perhaps TRBD1 (5 bases). The germline gives CDR1 MGHRA, CDR2 YSYEKL. The V and J ends lost 2 bases and 4 bases respectively, with 11 bases between them. The CDR3 runs to 14 residues. The CDR3 sequence: CASSQPTVTTEAFF. CDR3 DNA: TGCGCCAGCAGCCAACCGACAGTCACCACTGAAGCTTTCTTT.

In this sample, this clonotype turned up a few times. The chain is built from TRBV7-2 and TRBJ1-2; a weak D match, TRBD1 (6 bases). The V gene lost 4 bases and the J gene lost 2 bases, with 17 bases spanning the gap. Germline CDR1 SGHTA, CDR2 FQGNSA. The CDR3 sequence is 16 residues long. The CDR3 DNA is TGTGCCAGCAGCTACACGACAGACAGGATAAACTATGGCTACACCTTC. It specifies CASSYTTDRINYGYTF.

V gene TRBV6-5 combines with J gene TRBJ1-1, with D perhaps TRBD1 (5 bases). Germline-derived CDR1 and CDR2 are MNHEY and SVGAGI. Deletions cut 4 bases from V and 4 bases from J, with 13 bases between. The CDR3 runs 14 residues. Here the CDR3 reads CASSWGTVGTEAFF. CDR3 DNA: TGTGCCAGCAGTTGGGGGACGGTTGGCACTGAAGCTTTCTTT.

The J gene is TRBJ2-7, the V gene TRBV3-1, with a weak D call TRBD2 (6 bases). The V gene's germline CDR1 is LGHDT and CDR2 YNNKEL (reference sequence). This CDR3 region has 15 residues. V lost 2 bases and J lost 3, with 14 bases in between. In DNA form, the CDR3 reads TGTGCCAGCAGCCAATTTGCGGGGCCCGTCTACGAGCAGTACTTC. Residues: CASSQFAGPVYEQYF.

This chain connects TRBV7-9 to TRBJ1-2; no clear D. The CDR3 is 17 amino acids. Trimming removed 1 base from V and 8 bases from J, with 23 bases in between. Germline V gives CDR1 SEHNR, CDR2 FQNEAQ (reference sequence). CDR3 bases: TGTGCCAGCAGCTTAGAAGGAGGCAGCGGGCTGGTGCAAGGCTACACCTTC. It translates to CASSLEGGSGLVQGYTF.

This chain uses TRBV6-1 with TRBJ1-1; D unresolved. V dropped 4 bases and J dropped 2 bases, with 11 bases sitting between them. CDR3 size: 14 residues. Per the germline V gene, CDR1 is MNHNS and CDR2 is SASEGT. The DNA of the CDR3 is TGTGCCAGCAGTGCACAGCCTGTAAACACTGAAGCTTTCTTT. It encodes CASSAQPVNTEAFF.

This clonotype was counted a single time. V and J are TRBV20-1 and TRBJ2-1; 7 positions agree with TRBD2. Germline CDR1 reads DFQATT; CDR2 reads SNEGSKA (reference sequence). V was pared by 3 bases and J by 8 bases, with 7 bases of the junction left unmatched. This CDR3 contains 13 residues. CDR3 nucleotides: TGCAGTGCTAGTCGCGGGAGACTCTATGAGCAGTTCTTC. It specifies CSASRGRLYEQFF.